In its sample, the clone carrying this TCR beta chain was seen many times. Antigen: not known. These data come from a study of early T cells in non-severe SARS-CoV-2 infection. Turning to the study itself: The sequenced material was bulk RNA from unsorted whole blood, and its chains were unpaired.

V lost 6 bases, J lost 1 base, and 9 bases lay in between. The CDR3 runs to 14 residues. Findings and caveats of the study: VDJdb-based matching was biased toward anti-spike CD8 responses and missed private and CD4 specificities.

A single record per CDR3 protein comes from TCRdb applying MiXCR to the 5' RACE reads. In the table there are tens of thousands of distinct CDR3 sequences, roughly 13% of which are singletons. Input material: whole blood. This TCR came from an adult who was a healthcare worker with PCR-confirmed SARS-CoV-2 infection or an uninfected control (not recorded which). This chain connects TRBV12-3 or TRBV12-4 to TRBJ2-2; D is undetermined. CDR3 nucleotides: TGTGCCAGCAGCTCGAGCCTGAACACCGGGGAGCTGTTTTTT. As protein: CASSSSLNTGELFF.